Following are 8 T cell receptor beta chains from one sample sequenced in a study of CD8+CD57+ T cells in acquired aplastic anemia. The authors sequenced patients whose flow cytometry had shown CD8+CD57+ cell expansion. Researchers used genomic DNA as the template to profile TCR beta VDJ and CDR3. MiXCR, applied by TCRdb to the reads, yields one record per CDR3 protein. The sample consists of about 200,000 distinct CDR3 sequences, 40% to 60% of them appearing once. The sequencing input was sorted CD4+, CD8+, or CD8+CD57+ T cells (not recorded which) from PBMCs. Source of these receptors: a human donor with aplastic anemia.

This clonotype was detected many times. The gene calls are TRBV19 and TRBJ1-5; D unclear. Trimming pared 5 bases from V and 0 bases from J, leaving 5 bases between. The germline gives CDR1 LNHDA, CDR2 SQIVND (reference sequence). The CDR3 totals 13 residues. CDR3 bases: TGTGCCAGTAGTCCTCTTAGCAATCAGCCCCAGCATTTT. It translates to CASSPLSNQPQHF.

About this clonotype itself: One end of the junction does not line up with germline, which may come from a read error. This chain links TRBV7-9 with TRBJ2-3; 10 bases fit TRBD2. This CDR3 contains 17 residues. Germline values: CDR1 SEHNR, CDR2 FQNEAQ (reference sequence). CDR3 loop: CASSLLVLAGVTDTQYF. CDR3 sequence (DNA): TGTGCCAGCAGCTTACTTGTTCTAGCGGGAGTCACAGATACACAGTATTTT.

This chain connects TRBV15 to TRBJ1-2; 8 positions agree with TRBD1. The CDR3 loop spans 16 amino acids. V was clipped by 5 bases and J by 5 bases; unmatched bases: 13. The germline V gene encodes CDR1 LNHNV and CDR2 YYDKDF (reference sequence). The CDR3 DNA is TGTGCCACCAGCTCCCAATCCGGGACAGGAGCTTATGGCTACACCTTC. It translates to CATSSQSGTGAYGYTF.

The rearrangement uses TRBV7-9 and TRBJ2-3; 10 bases align to TRBD2. This CDR3 is built from 17 residues. Germline-derived CDR1 and CDR2 are SEHNR and FQNEAQ (reference sequence). Trimming took 3 bases from V and 1 from J; bases not matched to a gene: 7. CDR3 residues: CASSFRRGLAGTDTQYF. The CDR3 DNA sequence: TGTGCCAGCAGCTTCCGTCGAGGACTAGCGGGCACAGATACGCAGTATTTT. Filled out from reference TRBV7-9 and TRBJ2-3, the complete variable domain reads DTGVSQNPRHKITKRGQNVTFRCDPISEHNRLYWYRQTLGQGPEFLTYFQNEAQLEKSRLLSDRFSAERPKGSFSTLEIQRTEQGDSAMYLCASSFRRGLAGTDTQYFGPGTRLTVL.

Comment on this clonotype: A read error may produce the germline difference seen at one junction end. The chain links TRBV2 to TRBJ1-5; TRBD1 might be the D (6 bases). Germline-derived CDR1 and CDR2 are SNHLY and FYNNEI. There are 15 residues in the CDR3. CDR3 sequence (DNA): TGTGGCAGCACCGCCGAGCGACAGGGCAATCAGCCCCAGCATTTT. Translation: CGSTAERQGNQPQHF.

The chain employs TRBV19 and TRBJ2-1; D remains unclear. The V gene lost 3 bases and the J gene lost 7 bases, with 19 bases spanning the gap. The CDR3 has 16 residues. The germline V gene has CDR1 LNHDA and CDR2 SQIVND (reference sequence). The CDR3 sequence: CASSIIGGLLGNEQFF. The CDR3 DNA is TGTGCCAGTAGTATTATTGGCGGCCTGTTGGGGAATGAGCAGTTCTTC. Together with reference TRBV19 and TRBJ2-1, the CDR3 gives the full variable domain: DGGITQSPKYLFRKEGQNVTLSCEQNLNHDAMYWYRQDPGQGLRLIYYSQIVNDFQKGDIAEGYSVSREKKESFPLTVTSAQKNPTAFYLCASSIIGGLLGNEQFFGPGTRLTVL.

This clonotype was picked up many times. J is TRBJ1-1 and V is TRBV19; D is perhaps TRBD1 (6 bases). The germline gives CDR1 LNHDA, CDR2 SQIVND (reference sequence). This CDR3 has 15 residues. V lost 4 bases, J lost 5 bases, and 17 bases lay in between. CDR3 nucleotides: TGTGCCAGTAGTACCCCTAACAGGGTCGCTACTGAAGCTTTCTTT. Protein: CASSTPNRVATEAFF. Full variable domain (outside the CDR3, taken from reference TRBV19 and TRBJ1-1): DGGITQSPKYLFRKEGQNVTLSCEQNLNHDAMYWYRQDPGQGLRLIYYSQIVNDFQKGDIAEGYSVSREKKESFPLTVTSAQKNPTAFYLCASSTPNRVATEAFFGQGTRLTVV.

This clonotype is a singleton in its sample. The chain uses TRBV10-2 and TRBJ1-1, with D unclear. This CDR3 contains 12 residues. The germline CDR1 and CDR2 sequences are WSHSY and SAAADI. The germline V and J ends were trimmed by 2 bases and 3 bases, with 4 bases remaining between them. CDR3 protein: CASSERYTEAFF. In nucleotides, the CDR3 is TGCGCCAGCAGTGAGCGTTACACTGAAGCTTTCTTT.